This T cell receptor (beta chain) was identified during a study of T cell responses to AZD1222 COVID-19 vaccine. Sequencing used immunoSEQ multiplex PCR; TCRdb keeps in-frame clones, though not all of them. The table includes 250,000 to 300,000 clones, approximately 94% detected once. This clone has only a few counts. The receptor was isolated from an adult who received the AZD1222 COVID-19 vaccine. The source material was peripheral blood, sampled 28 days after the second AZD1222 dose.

In DNA form, the CDR3 reads TGTGCCAGTTCTGACGGGGAGCTGTTTTTT. Amino acids: CASSDGELFF. V gene TRBV19 combines with J gene TRBJ2-2; D is undetermined. Trimming took off 8 bases at V and 7 bases at J, with 5 bases between the two ends. Looked up from germline, CDR1 is LNHDA and CDR2 is SQIVND (reference sequence). The CDR3 extends over 10 amino acids.